The rows below give T cell receptor beta chains drawn from one sample of a study of T cells after yellow fever vaccination. TCRdb re-analysed the 5' RACE reads in MiXCR, keeping a single row per CDR3 protein. The data contain some 100,000 distinct CDR3 sequences, roughly 10% of them seen just once; the ten biggest clones take up roughly 17%. Sequencing was performed on CD8+ T cells not binding an NS4B(214-222) dextramer, sorted from PBMCs, taken roughly 15 days after the first yellow fever vaccination. The receptors stem from a man between 18 and 29 years old who received the YFV17D yellow fever vaccine. Both conserved end residues are part of each CDR3. The D gene is left open where the match is weak. Rows may omit the clone size; those that give it use once, few, many or a size class.

size | J | D | V | DNA | CDR3
- | TRBJ1-2 | - | TRBV29-1 | TGCAGCGTTGACCGACCTATAGCTGCTCATAAAAATGGCTACACCTTC | CSVDRPIAAHKNGYTF
many | TRBJ2-1 | TRBD2 | TRBV7-3 | TGTGCCAGCAGCTTAGTCCTAGCGGGGGGTGACAATGAGCAGTTCTTC | CASSLVLAGGDNEQFF
- | TRBJ1-1 | - | TRBV19 | TGTGCCAGTAGTACTCGTTTTGGGGTAACTGAAGCTTTCTTT | CASSTRFGVTEAFF
few | TRBJ2-7 | - | TRBV25-1 | TGTGCCAGCAGTATACCGGGGCCGAACTACGAGCAGTACTTC | CASSIPGPNYEQYF
few | TRBJ2-1 | TRBD1 | TRBV6-5 | TGTGCCAGCAGTTTACAGGGGGTCAATGAGCAGTTCTTC | CASSLQGVNEQFF
- | TRBJ2-7 | - | TRBV20-1 | TGCAGTGCTAGGGATGCCCTAGGGGCGGATTATTACGAGCAGTACTTC | CSARDALGADYYEQYF
few | TRBJ1-6 | - | TRBV7-8 | TGTGCCAGCAGCTTAGGCTGGAGGGATAATGGTTCACCCCTCCACTTT | CASSLGWRDNGSPLHF
many | TRBJ1-2 | - | TRBV12-3/TRBV12-4 | TGTGCCAGCAGTAGTGAAGCTAACTATGGCTACACCTTC | CASSSEANYGYTF
few | TRBJ2-7 | - | TRBV30 | TGTGCCTGGAGTGATGAATGGTCCTACGAGCAGTACTTC | CAWSDEWSYEQYF
many | TRBJ1-1 | - | TRBV4-3 | TGCGCCAGCAGTAGGTCTTGGAGGGTGGGGACTGAAGCTTTCTTT | CASSRSWRVGTEAFF
- | TRBJ2-2 | TRBD1 | TRBV19 | TGTGCCAGTAGTACCTGGACAGGCGCCACCGGGGAGCTGTTTTTT | CASSTWTGATGELFF
- | TRBJ2-2 | - | TRBV7-6 | TGTGCCAGCAGCTTTTACGGGGGGCCAACCGGGGAGCTGTTTTTT | CASSFYGGPTGELFF
- | TRBJ2-1 | - | TRBV10-1 | TGCGCCAGCAGTCTCACAGGGAACTACAATGAGCAGTTCTTC | CASSLTGNYNEQFF
few | TRBJ1-1 | - | TRBV30 | TGTGCCTGGAGTATTTGGGGTTACACTGAAGCTTTCTTT | CAWSIWGYTEAFF
- | TRBJ2-3 | TRBD2 | TRBV3-1 | TGTGCCAGCAGCCAAGACTTCGGAGCGGGGGGGCCGGGTGGTACAGATACGCAGTATTTT | CASSQDFGAGGPGGTDTQYF
many | TRBJ2-1 | - | TRBV4-3 | TGCGCCAGCAGCCAGCTCGTTGGGAGTATTGAGCAGTTCTTC | CASSQLVGSIEQFF
- | TRBJ2-1 | - | TRBV9 | TGTGCCAGCAGCCCCAACCCGGATGAGCAGTTCTTC | CASSPNPDEQFF